The T cell receptor (beta chain) under discussion was sequenced for a study of cytomegalovirus exposure and HLA in healthy donors. Study context: Tens of millions of unique TCRs from HLA-typed donors were held in an early release of data.

Use of 60 Vbeta and 13 Jbeta primers characterized the PCR. TCRdb's table, derived via immunoSEQ multiplex PCR, lists solely in-frame clones and lacks some. Counted here are over 100,000 clones, approximately 81% occurring once; the ten biggest clones make up around 2.2%. On this clone: Its antigen is unidentified.

Whole-study findings and limits: According to a later analysis, most TCR beta chains associated with CMV appeared HLA-restricted. Presence/absence results assume similar sequencing depth per donor, which may not hold.

Trimming removed 2 bases from V and 5 bases from J; junction bases left unmatched: 5. This CDR3 contains 15 residues. Germline V lookup: CDR1 MNHEY, CDR2 SMNVEV (reference sequence). The chain combines TRBV27 with TRBJ2-7, with 11 positions matching TRBD2. The source is a woman aged 25 to 39 in good health and CMV-seronegative. Sequenced input: PBMCs. CDR3 in amino acids: CASSLATSGRNEQYF. The CDR3 DNA follows: TGTGCCAGCAGTTTAGCCACTAGCGGGAGAAACGAGCAGTACTTC.